This TCR beta chain was found in a study of early T cells in non-severe SARS-CoV-2 infection. Trimming removed 4 bases at V and 6 bases at J, with 21 bases between. The length of the CDR3 is 16 residues. Germline values: CDR1 KGHSH, CDR2 LQKENI. Unique molecular identifiers tagged individual cDNA molecules. MiXCR, run by TCRdb on the 5' RACE reads, gives a single entry per CDR3 protein. The profile shows 50,000 or so distinct CDR3 sequences, about 13% of them singletons. This clonotype was recorded at least ten times. The TCR comes from an adult who was a healthcare worker with PCR-confirmed SARS-CoV-2 infection or an uninfected control (not recorded which). The sample taken for sequencing was whole blood. The gene calls are TRBV18 and TRBJ1-2; a weak D match, TRBD1 (5 bases). CDR3 in DNA: TGTGCCAGCTCACTCCCCTCATACGGGACGGGGGATGGCTACACCTTC. Encoded protein: CASSLPSYGTGDGYTF.